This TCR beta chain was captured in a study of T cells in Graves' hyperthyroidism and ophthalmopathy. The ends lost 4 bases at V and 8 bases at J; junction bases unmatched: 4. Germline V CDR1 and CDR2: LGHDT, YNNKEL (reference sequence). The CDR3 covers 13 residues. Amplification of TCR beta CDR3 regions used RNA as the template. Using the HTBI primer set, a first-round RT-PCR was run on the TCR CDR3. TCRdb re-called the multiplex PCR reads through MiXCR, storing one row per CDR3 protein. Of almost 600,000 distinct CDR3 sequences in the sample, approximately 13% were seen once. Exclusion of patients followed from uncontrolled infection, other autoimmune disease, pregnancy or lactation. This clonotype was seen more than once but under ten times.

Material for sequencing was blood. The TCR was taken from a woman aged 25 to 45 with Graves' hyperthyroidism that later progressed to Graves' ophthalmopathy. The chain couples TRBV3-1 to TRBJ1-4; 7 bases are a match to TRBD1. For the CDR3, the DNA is TGTGCCAGCAGCCTGCGACAGGGAGAAAAACTGTTTTTT. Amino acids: CASSLRQGEKLFF.